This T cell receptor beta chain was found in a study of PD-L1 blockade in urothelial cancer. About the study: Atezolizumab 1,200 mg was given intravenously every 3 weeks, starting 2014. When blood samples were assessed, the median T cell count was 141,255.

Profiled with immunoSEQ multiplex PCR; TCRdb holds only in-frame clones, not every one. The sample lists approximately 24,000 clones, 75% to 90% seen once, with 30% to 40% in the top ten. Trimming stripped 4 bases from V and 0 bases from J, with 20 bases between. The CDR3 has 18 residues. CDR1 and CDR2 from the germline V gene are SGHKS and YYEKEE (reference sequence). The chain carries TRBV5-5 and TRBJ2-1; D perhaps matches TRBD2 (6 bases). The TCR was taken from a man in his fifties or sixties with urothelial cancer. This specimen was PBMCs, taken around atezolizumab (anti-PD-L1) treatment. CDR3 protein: CASSSLVSSGVSYNEQFF. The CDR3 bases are TGTGCCAGCAGCAGTCTTGTGTCCTCGGGAGTCTCCTACAATGAGCAGTTCTTC.